One T cell receptor (beta chain) is described in this entry. TCRdb ran MiXCR on the 5' RACE reads and lists one entry per CDR3 protein. The sample records about 310,000 distinct CDR3 sequences, less than 20% being singletons. This specimen belongs to a study of T-cell memory formation after mild COVID-19. The CDR3 runs 14 residues. V lost 1 base to trimming and J lost 8 bases, with 9 bases between them. CDR1 SGHNT and CDR2 YENEEA come from the germline V gene. The chain joins TRBV11-3 to TRBJ1-6; D is possibly TRBD1 (5 bases). The specimen sequenced was PBMCs or a T cell subset sorted from them (not recorded which). This receptor was obtained from a young man who had mild COVID-19 (a few samples of this study predate the infection). Cell type and time point are not known. CDR3 in DNA: TGTGCCAGCAGCTTAGGGGGGGAAGATTCACCCCTCCACTTT. It translates to CASSLGGEDSPLHF.